The sequence of this T cell receptor beta chain was determined in a study of early T cells in non-severe SARS-CoV-2 infection. Study overall: With bulk RNA from unsorted whole blood as input, sequencing yielded unpaired chains. Overall study findings and caveats: Reliance on VDJdb matching favored anti-spike CD8 responses; private and CD4 specificities were missed.

This CDR3 is 16 amino acids long. V lost 4 bases, J lost 0 bases, and 13 bases lay in between. The germline V gene encodes CDR1 ENHRY and CDR2 SYGVKD. The table lists this clonotype with many counts. Its antigen is as yet unknown. In the library, individual cDNA molecules carried attached unique molecular identifiers. TCRdb reanalysed the 5' RACE reads using MiXCR and keeps one entry per CDR3 protein. The sample comprises around 35,000 distinct CDR3 sequences, approximately 5% of which are singletons, and approximately 5% rests with the top ten. The V call is TRBV10-3, the J call TRBJ2-1; D is unclear. What was sequenced was whole blood. This sequence was found in an adult who was a healthcare worker with PCR-confirmed SARS-CoV-2 infection or an uninfected control (not recorded which). DNA of the CDR3: TGTGCCATCAGTGGGTTAATCGAGAGCTCCTACAATGAGCAGTTCTTC. It codes for CAISGLIESSYNEQFF.